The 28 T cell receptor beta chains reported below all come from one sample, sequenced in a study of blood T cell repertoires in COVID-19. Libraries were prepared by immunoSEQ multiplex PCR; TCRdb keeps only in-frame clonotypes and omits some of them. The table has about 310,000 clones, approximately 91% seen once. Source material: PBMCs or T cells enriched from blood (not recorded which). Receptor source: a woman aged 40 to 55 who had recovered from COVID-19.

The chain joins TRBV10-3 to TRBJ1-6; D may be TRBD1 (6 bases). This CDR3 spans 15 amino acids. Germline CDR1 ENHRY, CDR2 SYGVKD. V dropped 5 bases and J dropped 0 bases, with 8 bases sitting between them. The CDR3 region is CAISSDSSYNSPLHF. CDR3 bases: TGTGCCATCAGTTCGGACAGCTCCTATAATTCACCCCTCCACTTT.

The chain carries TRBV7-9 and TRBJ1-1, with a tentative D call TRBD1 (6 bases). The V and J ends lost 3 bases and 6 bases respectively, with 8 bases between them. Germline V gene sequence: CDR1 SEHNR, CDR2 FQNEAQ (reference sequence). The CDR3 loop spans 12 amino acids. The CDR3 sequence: CASSFKGAEAFF. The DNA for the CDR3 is TGTGCCAGCAGCTTTAAGGGGGCTGAAGCTTTCTTT.

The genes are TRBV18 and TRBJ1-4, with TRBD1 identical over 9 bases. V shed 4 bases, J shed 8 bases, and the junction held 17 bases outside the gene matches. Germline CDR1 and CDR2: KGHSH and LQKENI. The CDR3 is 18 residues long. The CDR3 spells CASSHHTGGGEVGEKLFF. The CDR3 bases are TGTGCCAGCTCACACCATACAGGGGGCGGGGAGGTAGGGGAAAAACTGTTTTTT.

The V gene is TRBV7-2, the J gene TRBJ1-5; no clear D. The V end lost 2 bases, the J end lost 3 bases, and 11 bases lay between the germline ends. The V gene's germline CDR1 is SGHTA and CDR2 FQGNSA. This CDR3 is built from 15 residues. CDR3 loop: CASSLSGSHNQPQHF. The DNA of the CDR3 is TGTGCCAGCAGCTTATCAGGCAGCCACAATCAGCCCCAGCATTTT.

The CDR3 spells CASSLTGGYTEAFF. The DNA for the CDR3 is TGTGCCAGCAGCTTGACAGGGGGCTACACTGAAGCTTTCTTT. This sequence joins TRBV7-8 and TRBJ1-1; 10 nucleotides agree with TRBD1. The CDR3 consists of 14 residues. V was pared by 3 bases and J by 3 bases, with 1 base of the junction left unmatched. Per the germline V gene, CDR1 is SGHVS and CDR2 is FQNEAQ.

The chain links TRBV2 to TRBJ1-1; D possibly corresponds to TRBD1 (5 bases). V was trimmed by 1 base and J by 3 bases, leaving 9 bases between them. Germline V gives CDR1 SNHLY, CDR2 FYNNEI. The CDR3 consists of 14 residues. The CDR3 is CASSEEAGYTEAFF. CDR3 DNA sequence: TGTGCCAGCAGTGAAGAGGCAGGGTACACTGAAGCTTTCTTT.

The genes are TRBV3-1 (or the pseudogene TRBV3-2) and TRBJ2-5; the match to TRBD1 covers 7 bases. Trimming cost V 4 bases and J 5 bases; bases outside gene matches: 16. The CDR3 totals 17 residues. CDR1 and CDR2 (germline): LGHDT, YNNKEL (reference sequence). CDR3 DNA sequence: TGTGCCAGCAGCCGATTTCCCCGTGACAGGGTTAATGAGACCCAGTACTTC. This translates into CASSRFPRDRVNETQYF.

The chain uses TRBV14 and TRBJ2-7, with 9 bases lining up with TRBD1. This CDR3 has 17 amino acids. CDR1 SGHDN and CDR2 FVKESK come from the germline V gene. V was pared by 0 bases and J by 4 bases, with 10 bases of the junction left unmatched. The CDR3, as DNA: TGTGCCAGCAGCCAAGAATGGGGACGGGACAGGGCGTACGAGCAGTACTTC. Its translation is CASSQEWGRDRAYEQYF.

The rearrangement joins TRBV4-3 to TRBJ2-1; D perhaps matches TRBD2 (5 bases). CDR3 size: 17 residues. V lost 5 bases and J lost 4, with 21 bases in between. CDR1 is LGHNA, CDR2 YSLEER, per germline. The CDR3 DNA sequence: TGCGCCAGCAGCGGGGAGCTGATCATATTGGGTTACAATGAGCAGTTCTTC. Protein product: CASSGELIILGYNEQFF.

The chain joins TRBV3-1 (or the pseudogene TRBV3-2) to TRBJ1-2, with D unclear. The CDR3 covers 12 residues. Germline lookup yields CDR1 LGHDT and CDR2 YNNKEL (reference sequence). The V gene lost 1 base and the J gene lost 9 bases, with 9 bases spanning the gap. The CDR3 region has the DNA TGTGCCAGCAGCCAAGTCGGGGAAAGCTACACCTTC. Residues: CASSQVGESYTF.

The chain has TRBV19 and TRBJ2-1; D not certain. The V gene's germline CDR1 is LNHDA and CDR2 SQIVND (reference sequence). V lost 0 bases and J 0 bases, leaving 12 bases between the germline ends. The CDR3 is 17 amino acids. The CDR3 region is CASSIDLGSSSYNEQFF. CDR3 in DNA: TGTGCCAGTAGTATAGATCTGGGCTCGAGCTCCTACAATGAGCAGTTCTTC.

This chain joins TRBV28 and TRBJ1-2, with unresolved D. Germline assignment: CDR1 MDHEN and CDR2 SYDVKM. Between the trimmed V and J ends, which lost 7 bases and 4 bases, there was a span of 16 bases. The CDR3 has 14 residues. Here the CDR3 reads CASNPAERVYGYTF. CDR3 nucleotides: TGTGCCAGCAACCCCGCGGAGCGGGTCTATGGCTACACCTTC.

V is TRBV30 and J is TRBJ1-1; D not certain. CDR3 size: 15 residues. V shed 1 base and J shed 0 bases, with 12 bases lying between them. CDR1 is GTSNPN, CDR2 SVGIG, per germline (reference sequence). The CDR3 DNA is TGTGCCTGGAGTGAAGTCAGTTACATGAACACTGAAGCTTTCTTT. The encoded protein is CAWSEVSYMNTEAFF.

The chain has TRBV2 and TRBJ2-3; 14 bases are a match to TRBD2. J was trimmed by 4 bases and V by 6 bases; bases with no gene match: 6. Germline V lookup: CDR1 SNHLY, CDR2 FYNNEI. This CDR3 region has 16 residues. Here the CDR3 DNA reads TGTGCCAGCAGGGGGACTAGCGGGAGTATTTCAGATACGCAGTATTTT. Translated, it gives CASRGTSGSISDTQYF.

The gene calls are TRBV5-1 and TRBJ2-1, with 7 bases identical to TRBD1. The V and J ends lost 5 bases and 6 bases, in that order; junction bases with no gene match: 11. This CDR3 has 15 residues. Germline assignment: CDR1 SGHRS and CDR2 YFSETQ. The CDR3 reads CASRTGTAPTNEQFF. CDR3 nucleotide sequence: TGCGCCAGCAGGACAGGGACGGCGCCTACCAATGAGCAGTTCTTC. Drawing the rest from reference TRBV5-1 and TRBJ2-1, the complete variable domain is KAGVTQTPRYLIKTRGQQVTLSCSPISGHRSVSWYQQTPGQGLQFLFEYFSETQRNKGNFPGRFSGRQFSNSRSEMNVSTLELGDSALYLCASRTGTAPTNEQFFGPGTRLTVL.

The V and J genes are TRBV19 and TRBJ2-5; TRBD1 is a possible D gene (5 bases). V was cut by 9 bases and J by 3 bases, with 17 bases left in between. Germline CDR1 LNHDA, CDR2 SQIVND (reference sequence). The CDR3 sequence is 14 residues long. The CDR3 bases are TGTGCCAGCTCCAGGGAATACTCCAAAGAGACCCAGTACTTC. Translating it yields CASSREYSKETQYF.

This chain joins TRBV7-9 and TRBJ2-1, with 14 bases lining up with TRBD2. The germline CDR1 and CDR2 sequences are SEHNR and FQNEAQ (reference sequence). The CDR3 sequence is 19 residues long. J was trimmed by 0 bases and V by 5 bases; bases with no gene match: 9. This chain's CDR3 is CASSLTSGGAKISYNEQFF. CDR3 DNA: TGTGCCAGCAGCCTGACTAGCGGGGGGGCGAAAATCTCCTACAATGAGCAGTTCTTC.

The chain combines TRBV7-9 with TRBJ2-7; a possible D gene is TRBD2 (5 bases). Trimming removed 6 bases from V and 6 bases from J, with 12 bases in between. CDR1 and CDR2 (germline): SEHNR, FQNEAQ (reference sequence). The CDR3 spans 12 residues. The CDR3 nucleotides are TGTGCCAGCAGTTTCGGAGGACCCGAGCAGTACTTC. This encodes CASSFGGPEQYF.

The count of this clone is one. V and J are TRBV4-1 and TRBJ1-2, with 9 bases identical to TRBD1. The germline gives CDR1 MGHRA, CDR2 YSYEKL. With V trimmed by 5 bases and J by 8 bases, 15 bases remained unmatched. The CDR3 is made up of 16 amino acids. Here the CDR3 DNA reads TGCGCCAGCAGCGACCCGGGACAGGGTAGAGGAGTCGGCTACACCTTC. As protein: CASSDPGQGRGVGYTF.

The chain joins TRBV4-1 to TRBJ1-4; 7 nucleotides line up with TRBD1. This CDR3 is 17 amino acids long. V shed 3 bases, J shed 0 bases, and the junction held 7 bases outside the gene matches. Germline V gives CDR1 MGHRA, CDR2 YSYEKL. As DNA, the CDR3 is TGCGCCAGCAGCCACTACCGGGACAGCACAACTAATGAAAAACTGTTTTTT. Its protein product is CASSHYRDSTTNEKLFF.

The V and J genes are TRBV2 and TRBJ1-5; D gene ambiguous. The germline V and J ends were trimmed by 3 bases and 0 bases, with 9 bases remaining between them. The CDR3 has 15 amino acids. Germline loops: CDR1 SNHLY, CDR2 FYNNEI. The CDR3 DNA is TGTGCCAGCAGTGAGGGCGAATATAGCAATCAGCCCCAGCATTTT. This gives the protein CASSEGEYSNQPQHF.

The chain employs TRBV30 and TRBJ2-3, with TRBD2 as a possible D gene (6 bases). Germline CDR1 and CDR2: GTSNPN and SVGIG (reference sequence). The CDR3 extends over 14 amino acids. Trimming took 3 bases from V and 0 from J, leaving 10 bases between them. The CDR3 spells CAWRQGTSTDTQYF. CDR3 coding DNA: TGTGCCTGGAGACAAGGGACTAGCACAGATACGCAGTATTTT.

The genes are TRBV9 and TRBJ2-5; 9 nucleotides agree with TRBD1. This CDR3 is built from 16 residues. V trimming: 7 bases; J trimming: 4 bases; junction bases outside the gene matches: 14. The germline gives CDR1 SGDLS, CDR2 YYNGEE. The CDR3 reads CASAYPRTGVGETQYF. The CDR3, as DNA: TGTGCCAGCGCTTACCCAAGGACAGGGGTCGGAGAGACCCAGTACTTC.

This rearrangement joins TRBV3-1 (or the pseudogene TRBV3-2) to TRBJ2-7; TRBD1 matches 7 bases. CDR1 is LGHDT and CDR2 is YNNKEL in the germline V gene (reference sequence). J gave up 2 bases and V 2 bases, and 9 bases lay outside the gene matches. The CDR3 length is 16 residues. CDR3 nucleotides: TGTGCCAGCAGCCAACGTACAGGGGCTATTACCTACGAGCAGTACTTC. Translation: CASSQRTGAITYEQYF.

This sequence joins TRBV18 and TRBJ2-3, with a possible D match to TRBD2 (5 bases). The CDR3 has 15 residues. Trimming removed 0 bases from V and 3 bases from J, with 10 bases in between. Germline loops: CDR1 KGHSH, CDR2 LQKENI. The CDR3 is CASSPPVTGTDTQYF. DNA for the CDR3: TGTGCCAGCTCACCACCGGTCACGGGGACAGATACGCAGTATTTT.

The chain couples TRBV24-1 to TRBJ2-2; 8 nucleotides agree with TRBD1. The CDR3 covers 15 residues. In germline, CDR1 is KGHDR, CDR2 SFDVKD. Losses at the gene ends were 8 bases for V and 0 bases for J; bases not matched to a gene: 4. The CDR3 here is CATTGGTTNTGELFF. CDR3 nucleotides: TGTGCCACCACAGGGGGCACAACGAACACCGGGGAGCTGTTTTTT.

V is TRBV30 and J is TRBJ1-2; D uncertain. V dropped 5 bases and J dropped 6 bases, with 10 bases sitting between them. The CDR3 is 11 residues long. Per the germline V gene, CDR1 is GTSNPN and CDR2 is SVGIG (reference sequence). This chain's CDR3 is CAWGTLDGYTF. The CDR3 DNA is TGTGCCTGGGGTACTCTGGATGGCTACACCTTC.

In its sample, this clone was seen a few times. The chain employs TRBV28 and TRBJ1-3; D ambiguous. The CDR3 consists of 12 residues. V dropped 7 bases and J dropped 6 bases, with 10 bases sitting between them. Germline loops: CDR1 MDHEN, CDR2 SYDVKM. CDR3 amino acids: CASTERENTIYF. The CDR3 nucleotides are TGTGCCAGCACCGAGAGGGAAAACACCATATATTTT.